This T cell receptor (beta chain) was identified in a study of early T cells in non-severe SARS-CoV-2 infection. Study information: The study sequenced bulk RNA from unsorted whole blood, with chains unpaired. General study results and limits: CD4 and private specificities were missed by VDJdb matching, which favored anti-spike CD8 responses.

In this sample, this clonotype turned up a few times. What it recognizes is unknown. Individual cDNA molecules received unique molecular identifiers during library preparation. TCRdb processed the 5' RACE reads anew with MiXCR; each CDR3 protein has one entry. The sample carries about 70,000 distinct CDR3 sequences, 5% recorded once. The germline V gene encodes CDR1 SGHNT and CDR2 YENEEA. J gave up 3 bases and V 1 base, and 4 bases lay outside the gene matches. This CDR3 spans 16 amino acids. The source of this sequence is an adult who was a healthcare worker with PCR-confirmed SARS-CoV-2 infection or an uninfected control (not recorded which). The chain combines TRBV11-3 with TRBJ2-2; the match to TRBD2 covers 8 bases. The sample in question was whole blood, obtained at baseline. The CDR3 DNA reads TGTGCCAGCAGCTTAGGAAGCGGGAGAGACACCGGGGAGCTGTTTTTT. Protein sequence: CASSLGSGRDTGELFF.